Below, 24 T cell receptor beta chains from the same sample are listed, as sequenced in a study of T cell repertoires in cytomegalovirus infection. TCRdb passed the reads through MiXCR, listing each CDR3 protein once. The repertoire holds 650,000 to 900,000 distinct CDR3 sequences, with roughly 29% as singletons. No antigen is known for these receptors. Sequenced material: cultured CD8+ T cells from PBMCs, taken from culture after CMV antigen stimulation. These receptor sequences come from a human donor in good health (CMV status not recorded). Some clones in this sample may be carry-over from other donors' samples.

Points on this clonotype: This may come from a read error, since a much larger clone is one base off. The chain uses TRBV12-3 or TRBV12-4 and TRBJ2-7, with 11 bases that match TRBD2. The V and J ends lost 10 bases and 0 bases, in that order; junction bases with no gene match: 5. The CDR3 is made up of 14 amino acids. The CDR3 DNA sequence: TGTGCCAACAAACTAGCGGGGGCCTCCTACGAGCAGTACTTC. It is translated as CANKLAGASYEQYF.

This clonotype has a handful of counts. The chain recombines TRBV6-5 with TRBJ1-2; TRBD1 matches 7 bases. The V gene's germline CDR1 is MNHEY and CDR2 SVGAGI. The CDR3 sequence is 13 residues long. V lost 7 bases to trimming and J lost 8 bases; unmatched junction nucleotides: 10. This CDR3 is CASTGQTGAGYTF. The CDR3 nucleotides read TGTGCCAGCACCGGACAAACAGGGGCCGGCTACACCTTC.

The chain's CDR3 is CASSSNLAGIAKNIQYF. The CDR3 DNA is TGTGCCAGCAGTTCTAATCTAGCGGGGATAGCCAAAAACATTCAGTACTTC. The chain joins TRBV6-1 to TRBJ2-4; 9 nucleotides align to TRBD2. The germline V gene has CDR1 MNHNS and CDR2 SASEGT. The CDR3 length is 17 residues. The V gene end was trimmed by 5 bases and the J gene end by 0 bases; junction bases not matched to a gene: 8.

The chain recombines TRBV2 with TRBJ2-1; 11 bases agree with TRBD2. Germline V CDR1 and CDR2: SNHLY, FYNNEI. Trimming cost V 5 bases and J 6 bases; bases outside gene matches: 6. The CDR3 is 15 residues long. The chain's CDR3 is CASSRPSGGTNEQFF. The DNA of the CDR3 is TGTGCCAGCAGTCGGCCTAGCGGGGGGACCAATGAGCAGTTCTTC.

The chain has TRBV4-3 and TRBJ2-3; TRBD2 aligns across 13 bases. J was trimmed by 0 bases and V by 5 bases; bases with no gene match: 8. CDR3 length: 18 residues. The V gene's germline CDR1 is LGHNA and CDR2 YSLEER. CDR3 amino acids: CASSEAGTSGDSTDTQYF. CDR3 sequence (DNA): TGCGCCAGCAGCGAAGCGGGGACTAGCGGGGACAGCACAGATACGCAGTATTTT.

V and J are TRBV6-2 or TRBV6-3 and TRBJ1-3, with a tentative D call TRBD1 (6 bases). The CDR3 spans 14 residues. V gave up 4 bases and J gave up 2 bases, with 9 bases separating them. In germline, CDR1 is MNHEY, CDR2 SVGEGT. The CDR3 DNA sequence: TGTGCCAGCAGTTTCTACAGGGCTGGAAACACCATATATTTT. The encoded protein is CASSFYRAGNTIYF.

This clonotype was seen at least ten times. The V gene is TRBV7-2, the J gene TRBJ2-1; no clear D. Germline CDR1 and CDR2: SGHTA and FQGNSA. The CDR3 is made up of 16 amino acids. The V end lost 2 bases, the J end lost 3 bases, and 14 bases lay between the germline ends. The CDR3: CASSLREGQVYNEQFF. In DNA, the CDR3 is TGTGCCAGCAGCTTACGTGAAGGGCAGGTCTACAATGAGCAGTTCTTC.

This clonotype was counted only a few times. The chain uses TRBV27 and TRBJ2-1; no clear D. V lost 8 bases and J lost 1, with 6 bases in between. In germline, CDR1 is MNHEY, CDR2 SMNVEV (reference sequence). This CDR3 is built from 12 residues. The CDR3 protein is CASARSYNEQFF. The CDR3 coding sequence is TGTGCCAGCGCGAGGTCCTACAATGAGCAGTTCTTC.

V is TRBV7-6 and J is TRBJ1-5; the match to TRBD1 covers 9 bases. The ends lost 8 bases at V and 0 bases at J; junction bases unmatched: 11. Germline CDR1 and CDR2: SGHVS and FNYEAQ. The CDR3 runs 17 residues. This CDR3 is CASCLYRGPISNQPQHF. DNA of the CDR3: TGTGCCAGCTGCCTCTACAGGGGGCCTATTAGCAATCAGCCCCAGCATTTT.

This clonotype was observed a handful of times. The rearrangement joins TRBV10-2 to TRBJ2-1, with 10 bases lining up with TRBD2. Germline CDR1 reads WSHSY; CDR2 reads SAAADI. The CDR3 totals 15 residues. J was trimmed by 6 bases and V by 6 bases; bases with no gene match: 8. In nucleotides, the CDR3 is TGCGCCAGCAGATCGGCCGGGACTAGCGCCAATGAGCAGTTCTTC. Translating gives CASRSAGTSANEQFF.

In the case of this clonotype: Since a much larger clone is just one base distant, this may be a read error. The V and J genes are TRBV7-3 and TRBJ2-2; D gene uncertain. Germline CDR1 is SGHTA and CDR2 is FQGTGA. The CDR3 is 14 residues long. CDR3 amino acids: CTSIPRWGTGELFF. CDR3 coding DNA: TGTACCAGCATCCCTCGGTGGGGTACCGGGGAGCTGTTTTTT. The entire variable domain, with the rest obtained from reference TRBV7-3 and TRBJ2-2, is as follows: GAGVSQTPSNKVTEKGKYVELRCDPISGHTALYWYRQSLGQGPEFLIYFQGTGAADDSGLPNDRFFAVRPEGSVSTLKIQRTERGDSAVYLCTSIPRWGTGELFFGEGSRLTVL.

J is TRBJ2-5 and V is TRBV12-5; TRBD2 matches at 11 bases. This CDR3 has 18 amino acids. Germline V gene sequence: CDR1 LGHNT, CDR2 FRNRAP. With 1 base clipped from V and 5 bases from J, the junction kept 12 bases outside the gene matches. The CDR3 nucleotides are TGTGCTAGTGGTTTGGCCGATTTGATACTAGCGGGGGAGGAGACCCAGTACTTC. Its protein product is CASGLADLILAGEETQYF.

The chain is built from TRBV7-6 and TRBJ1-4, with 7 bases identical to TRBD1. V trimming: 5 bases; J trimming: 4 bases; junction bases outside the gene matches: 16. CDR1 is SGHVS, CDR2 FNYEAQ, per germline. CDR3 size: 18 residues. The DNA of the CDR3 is TGTGCCAGCAGCCGTCGACAGGGAGAAAGGGGGGATAATGAAAAACTGTTTTTT. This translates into CASSRRQGERGDNEKLFF.

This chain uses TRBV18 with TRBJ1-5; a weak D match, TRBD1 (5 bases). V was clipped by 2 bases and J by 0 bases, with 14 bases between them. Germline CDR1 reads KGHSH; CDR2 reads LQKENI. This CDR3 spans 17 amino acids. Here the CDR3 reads CASSPRAGSRSNQPQHF. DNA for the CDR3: TGTGCCAGCTCACCAAGGGCAGGGTCACGTAGCAATCAGCCCCAGCATTTT.

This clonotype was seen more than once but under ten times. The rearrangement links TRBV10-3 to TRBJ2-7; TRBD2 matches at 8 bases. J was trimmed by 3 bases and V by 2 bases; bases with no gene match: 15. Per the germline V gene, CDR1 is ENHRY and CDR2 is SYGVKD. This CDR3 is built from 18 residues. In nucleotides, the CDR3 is TGTGCCATCAGTGAGACGGGGGGGACCTCGGGAGGGGTCTACGAGCAGTACTTC. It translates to CAISETGGTSGGVYEQYF.

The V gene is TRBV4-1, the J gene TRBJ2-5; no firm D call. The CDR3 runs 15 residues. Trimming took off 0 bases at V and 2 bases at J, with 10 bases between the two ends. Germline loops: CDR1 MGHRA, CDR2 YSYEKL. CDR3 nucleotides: TGCGCCAGCAGCCAAGATAGGGCACCTCAAGAGACCCAGTACTTC. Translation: CASSQDRAPQETQYF.

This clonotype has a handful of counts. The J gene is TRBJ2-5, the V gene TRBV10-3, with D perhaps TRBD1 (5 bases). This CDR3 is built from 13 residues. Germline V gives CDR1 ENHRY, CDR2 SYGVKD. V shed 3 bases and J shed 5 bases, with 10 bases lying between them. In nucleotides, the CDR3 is TGTGCCATCAGTGACTCTCCAGGGGAGACCCAGTACTTC. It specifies CAISDSPGETQYF.

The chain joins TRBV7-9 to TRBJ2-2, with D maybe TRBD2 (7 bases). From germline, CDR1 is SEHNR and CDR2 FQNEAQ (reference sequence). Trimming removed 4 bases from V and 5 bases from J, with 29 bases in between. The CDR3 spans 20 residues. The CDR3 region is CASSSSDGGRFYGKTGELFF. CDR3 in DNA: TGTGCCAGCAGCTCCTCTGACGGGGGGCGGTTCTACGGGAAAACCGGGGAGCTGTTTTTT.

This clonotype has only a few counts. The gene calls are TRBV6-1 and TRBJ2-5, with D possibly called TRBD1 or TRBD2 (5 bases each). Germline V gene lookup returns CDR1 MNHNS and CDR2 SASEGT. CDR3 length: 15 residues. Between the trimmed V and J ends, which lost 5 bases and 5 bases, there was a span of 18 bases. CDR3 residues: CASSPGPSLEETQYF. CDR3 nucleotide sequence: TGTGCCAGCAGTCCGGGGCCCTCTCTTGAGGAGACCCAGTACTTC.

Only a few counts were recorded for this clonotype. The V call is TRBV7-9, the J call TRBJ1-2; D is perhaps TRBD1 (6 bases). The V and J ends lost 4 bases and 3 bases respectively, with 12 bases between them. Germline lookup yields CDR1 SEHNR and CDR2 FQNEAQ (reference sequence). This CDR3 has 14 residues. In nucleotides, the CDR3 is TGTGCCAGCAGCTCAGGACAGCGTTACTATGGCTACACCTTC. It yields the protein CASSSGQRYYGYTF.

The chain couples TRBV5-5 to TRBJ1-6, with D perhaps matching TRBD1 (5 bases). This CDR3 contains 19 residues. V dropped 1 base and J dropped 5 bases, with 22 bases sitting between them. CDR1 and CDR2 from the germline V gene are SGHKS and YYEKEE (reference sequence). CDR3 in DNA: TGTGCCAGCAGCTTGTCCGGCAGGGTACGGTATGTCGATAATTCACCCCTCCACTTT. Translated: CASSLSGRVRYVDNSPLHF.

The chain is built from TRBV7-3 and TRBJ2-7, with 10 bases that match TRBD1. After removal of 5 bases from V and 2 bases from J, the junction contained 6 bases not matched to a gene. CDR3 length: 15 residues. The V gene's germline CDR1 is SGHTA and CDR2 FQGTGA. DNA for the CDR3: TGTGCCAGCAGCAGGCGGGACAGGGGAACCTACGAGCAGTACTTC. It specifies CASSRRDRGTYEQYF. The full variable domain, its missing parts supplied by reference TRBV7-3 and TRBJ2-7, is GAGVSQTPSNKVTEKGKYVELRCDPISGHTALYWYRQSLGQGPEFLIYFQGTGAADDSGLPNDRFFAVRPEGSVSTLKIQRTERGDSAVYLCASSRRDRGTYEQYFGPGTRLTVT.

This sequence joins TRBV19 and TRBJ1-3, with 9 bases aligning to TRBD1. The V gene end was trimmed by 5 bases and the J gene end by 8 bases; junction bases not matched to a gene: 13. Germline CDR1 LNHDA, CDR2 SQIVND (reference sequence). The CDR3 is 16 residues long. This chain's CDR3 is CASSYLLGTGPDTIYF. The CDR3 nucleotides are TGTGCCAGTAGTTACCTACTCGGGACAGGGCCGGACACCATATATTTT. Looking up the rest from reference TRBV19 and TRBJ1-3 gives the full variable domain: DGGITQSPKYLFRKEGQNVTLSCEQNLNHDAMYWYRQDPGQGLRLIYYSQIVNDFQKGDIAEGYSVSREKKESFPLTVTSAQKNPTAFYLCASSYLLGTGPDTIYFGEGSWLTVV.

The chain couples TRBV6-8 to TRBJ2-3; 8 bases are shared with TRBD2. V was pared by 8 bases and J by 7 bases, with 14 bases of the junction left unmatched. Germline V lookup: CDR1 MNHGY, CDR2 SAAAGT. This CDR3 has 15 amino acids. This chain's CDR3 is CASSLGAGGGNTQYF. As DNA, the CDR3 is TGTGCCAGCTCCCTCGGAGCGGGCGGGGGGAATACGCAGTATTTT.